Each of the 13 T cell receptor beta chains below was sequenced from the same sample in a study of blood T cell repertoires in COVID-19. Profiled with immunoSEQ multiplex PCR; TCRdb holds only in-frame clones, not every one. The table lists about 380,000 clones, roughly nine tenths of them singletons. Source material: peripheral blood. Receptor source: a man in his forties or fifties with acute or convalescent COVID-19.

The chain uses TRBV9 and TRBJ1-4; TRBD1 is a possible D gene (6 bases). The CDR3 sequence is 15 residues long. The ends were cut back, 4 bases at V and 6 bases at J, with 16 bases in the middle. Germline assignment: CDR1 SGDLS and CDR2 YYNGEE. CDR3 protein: CASSRGDRNYEKLFF. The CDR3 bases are TGTGCCAGCAGCAGAGGAGACAGGAACTATGAAAAACTGTTTTTT.

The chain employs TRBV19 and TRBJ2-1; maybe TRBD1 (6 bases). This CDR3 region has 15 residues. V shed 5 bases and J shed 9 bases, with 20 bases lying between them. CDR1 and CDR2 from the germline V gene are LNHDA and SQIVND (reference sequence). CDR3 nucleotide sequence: TGTGCCAGTAGTCCTCAGGGGCCCTCTGGGGTTGAGCAGTTCTTC. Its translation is CASSPQGPSGVEQFF. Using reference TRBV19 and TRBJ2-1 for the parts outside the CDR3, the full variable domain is DGGITQSPKYLFRKEGQNVTLSCEQNLNHDAMYWYRQDPGQGLRLIYYSQIVNDFQKGDIAEGYSVSREKKESFPLTVTSAQKNPTAFYLCASSPQGPSGVEQFFGPGTRLTVL.

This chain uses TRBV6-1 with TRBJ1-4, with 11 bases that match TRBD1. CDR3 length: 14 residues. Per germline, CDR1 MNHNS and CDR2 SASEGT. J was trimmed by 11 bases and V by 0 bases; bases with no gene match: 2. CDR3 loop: CASSEARDRGKLFF. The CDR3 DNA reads TGTGCCAGCAGTGAAGCCCGGGACAGGGGGAAACTGTTTTTT.

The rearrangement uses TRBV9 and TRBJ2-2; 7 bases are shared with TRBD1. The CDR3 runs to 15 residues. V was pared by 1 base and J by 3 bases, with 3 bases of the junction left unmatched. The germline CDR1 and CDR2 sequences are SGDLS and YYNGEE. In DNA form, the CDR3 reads TGTGCCAGCAGCGTAAGGACAGGTGACACCGGGGAGCTGTTTTTT. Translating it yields CASSVRTGDTGELFF.

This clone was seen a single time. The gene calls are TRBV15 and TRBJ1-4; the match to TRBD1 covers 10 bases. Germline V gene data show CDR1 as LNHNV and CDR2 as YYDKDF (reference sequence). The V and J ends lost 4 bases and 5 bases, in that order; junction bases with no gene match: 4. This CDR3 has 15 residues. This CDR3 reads CATSTPGQGNEKLFF. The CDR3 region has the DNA TGTGCCACCAGCACTCCGGGACAGGGGAATGAAAAACTGTTTTTT.

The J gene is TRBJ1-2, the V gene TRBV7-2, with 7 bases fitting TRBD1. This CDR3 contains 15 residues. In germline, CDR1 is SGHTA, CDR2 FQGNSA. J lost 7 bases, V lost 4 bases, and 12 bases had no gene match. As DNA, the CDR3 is TGTGCCAGCAGCTCAGATCGAACAGGGGTTGGTGGCTACACCTTC. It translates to CASSSDRTGVGGYTF. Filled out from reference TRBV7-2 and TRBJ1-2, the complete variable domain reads GAGVSQSPSNKVTEKGKDVELRCDPISGHTALYWYRQSLGQGLEFLIYFQGNSAPDKSGLPSDRFSAERTGGSVSTLTIQRTQQEDSAVYLCASSSDRTGVGGYTFGSGTRLTVV.

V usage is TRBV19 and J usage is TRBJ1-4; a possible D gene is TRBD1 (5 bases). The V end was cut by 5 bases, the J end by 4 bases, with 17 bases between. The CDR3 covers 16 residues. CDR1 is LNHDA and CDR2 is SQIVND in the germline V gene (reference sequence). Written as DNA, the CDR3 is TGTGCCAGTAGTTCACCCCTTCAGGGCCATAATGAAAAACTGTTTTTT. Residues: CASSSPLQGHNEKLFF.

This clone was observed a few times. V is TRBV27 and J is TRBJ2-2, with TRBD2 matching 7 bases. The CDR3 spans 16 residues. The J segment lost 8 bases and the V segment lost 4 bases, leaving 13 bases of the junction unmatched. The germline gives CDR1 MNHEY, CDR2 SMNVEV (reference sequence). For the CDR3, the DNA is TGTGCCAGCAGTTCACCGACTAGCTCGCCAAAAGGGGAGCTGTTTTTT. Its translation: CASSSPTSSPKGELFF.

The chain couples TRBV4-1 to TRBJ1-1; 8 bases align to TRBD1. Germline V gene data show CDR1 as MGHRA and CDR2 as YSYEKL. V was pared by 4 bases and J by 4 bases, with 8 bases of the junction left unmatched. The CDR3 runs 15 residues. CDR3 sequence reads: CASSRPDREGTEAFF. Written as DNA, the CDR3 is TGCGCCAGCAGCCGCCCGGACAGGGAGGGCACTGAAGCTTTCTTT.

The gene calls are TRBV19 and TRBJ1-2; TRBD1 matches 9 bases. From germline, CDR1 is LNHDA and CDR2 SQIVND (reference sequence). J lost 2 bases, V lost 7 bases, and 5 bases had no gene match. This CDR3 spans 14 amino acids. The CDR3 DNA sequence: TGTGCCAGTACCCGGGGACAGGGCAACTATGGCTACACCTTC. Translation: CASTRGQGNYGYTF. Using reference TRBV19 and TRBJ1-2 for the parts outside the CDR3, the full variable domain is DGGITQSPKYLFRKEGQNVTLSCEQNLNHDAMYWYRQDPGQGLRLIYYSQIVNDFQKGDIAEGYSVSREKKESFPLTVTSAQKNPTAFYLCASTRGQGNYGYTFGSGTRLTVV.

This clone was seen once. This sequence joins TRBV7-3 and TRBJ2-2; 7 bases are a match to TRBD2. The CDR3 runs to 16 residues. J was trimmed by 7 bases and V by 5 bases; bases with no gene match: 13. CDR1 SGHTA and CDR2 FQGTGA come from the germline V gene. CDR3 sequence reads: CASSPSGGRTGGELFF. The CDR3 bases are TGTGCCAGCAGCCCAAGCGGCGGGAGAACGGGCGGGGAGCTGTTTTTT.

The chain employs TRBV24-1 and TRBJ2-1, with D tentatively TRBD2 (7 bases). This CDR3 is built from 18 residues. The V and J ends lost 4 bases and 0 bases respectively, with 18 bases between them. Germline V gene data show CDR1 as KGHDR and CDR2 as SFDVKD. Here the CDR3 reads CATSEGGGGTNSYNEQFF. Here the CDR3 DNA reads TGTGCCACCAGTGAAGGGGGGGGCGGAACGAACTCCTACAATGAGCAGTTCTTC.

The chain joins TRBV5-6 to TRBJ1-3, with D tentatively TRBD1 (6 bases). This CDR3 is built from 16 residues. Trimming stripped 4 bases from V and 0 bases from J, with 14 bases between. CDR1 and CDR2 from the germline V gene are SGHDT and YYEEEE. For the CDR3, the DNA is TGTGCCAGCAGCATGATAGCAGGGGCCTCTGGAAACACCATATATTTT. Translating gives CASSMIAGASGNTIYF.